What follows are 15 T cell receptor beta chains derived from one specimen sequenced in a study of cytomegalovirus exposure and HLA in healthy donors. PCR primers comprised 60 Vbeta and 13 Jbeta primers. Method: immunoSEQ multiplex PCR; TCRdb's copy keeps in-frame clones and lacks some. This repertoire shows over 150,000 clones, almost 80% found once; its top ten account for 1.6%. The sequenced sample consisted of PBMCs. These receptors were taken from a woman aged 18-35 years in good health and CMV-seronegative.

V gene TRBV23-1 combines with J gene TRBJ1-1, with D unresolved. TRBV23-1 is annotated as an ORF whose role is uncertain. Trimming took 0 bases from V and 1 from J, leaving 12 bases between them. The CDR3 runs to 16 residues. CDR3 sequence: CASSQSNSGKNTEAFF. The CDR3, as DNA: TGCGCCAGCAGTCAATCGAATTCAGGCAAGAACACTGAAGCTTTCTTT.

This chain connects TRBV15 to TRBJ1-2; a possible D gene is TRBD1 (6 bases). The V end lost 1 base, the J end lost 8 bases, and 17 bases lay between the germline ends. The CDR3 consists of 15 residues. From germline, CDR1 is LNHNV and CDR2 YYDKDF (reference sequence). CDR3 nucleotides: TGTGCCACCAGCAGAGCTCCCGGAACAGGGTTAGGCTACACCTTC. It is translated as CATSRAPGTGLGYTF.

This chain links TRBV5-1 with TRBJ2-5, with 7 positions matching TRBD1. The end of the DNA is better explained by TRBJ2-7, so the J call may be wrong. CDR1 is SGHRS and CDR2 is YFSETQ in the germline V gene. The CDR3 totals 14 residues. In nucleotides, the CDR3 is TGCGCCAGCAGCCCAGGGACAGAACTCTACGAGCAGTACTTC. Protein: CASSPGTELYEQYF.

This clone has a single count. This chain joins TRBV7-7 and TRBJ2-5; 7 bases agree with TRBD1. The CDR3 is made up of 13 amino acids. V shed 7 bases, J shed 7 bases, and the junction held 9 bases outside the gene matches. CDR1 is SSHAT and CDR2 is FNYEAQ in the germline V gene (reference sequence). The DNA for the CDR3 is TGTGCCAGCACCAAAGACAGGGACGGGACCCAGTACTTC. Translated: CASTKDRDGTQYF.

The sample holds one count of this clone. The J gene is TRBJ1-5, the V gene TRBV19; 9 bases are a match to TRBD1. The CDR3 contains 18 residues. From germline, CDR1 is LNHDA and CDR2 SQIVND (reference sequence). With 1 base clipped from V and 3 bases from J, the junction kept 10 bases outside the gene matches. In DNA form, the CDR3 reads TGTGCCAGTAGTATAGTTATGGCGGACAGGGGATACAATCAGCCCCAGCATTTT. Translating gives CASSIVMADRGYNQPQHF.

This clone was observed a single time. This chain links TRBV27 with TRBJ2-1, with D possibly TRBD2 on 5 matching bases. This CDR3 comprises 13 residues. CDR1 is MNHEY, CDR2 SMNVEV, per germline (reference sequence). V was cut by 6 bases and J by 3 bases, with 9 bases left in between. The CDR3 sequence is CASRWTDYNEQFF. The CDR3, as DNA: TGTGCCAGCAGGTGGACTGACTACAATGAGCAGTTCTTC.

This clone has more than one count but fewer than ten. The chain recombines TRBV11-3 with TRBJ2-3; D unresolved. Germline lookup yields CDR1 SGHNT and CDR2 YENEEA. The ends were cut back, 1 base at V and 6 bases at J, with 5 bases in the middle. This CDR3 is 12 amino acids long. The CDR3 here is CASSLGPDTQYF. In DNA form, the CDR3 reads TGTGCCAGCAGCTTAGGGCCCGATACGCAGTATTTT.

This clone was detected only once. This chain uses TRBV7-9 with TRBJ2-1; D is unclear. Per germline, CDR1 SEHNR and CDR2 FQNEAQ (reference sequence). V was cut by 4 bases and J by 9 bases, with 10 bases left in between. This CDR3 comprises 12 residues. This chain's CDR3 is CASSYAVGEQFF. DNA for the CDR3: TGTGCCAGCAGCTACGCGGTGGGTGAGCAGTTCTTC.

CDR3: CASSQDQGFTEAFF. CDR3 bases: TGCGCCAGCAGCCAAGATCAGGGTTTCACTGAAGCTTTCTTT. This sequence joins TRBV4-1 and TRBJ1-1; possibly TRBD1 for D (5 bases). Germline V gives CDR1 MGHRA, CDR2 YSYEKL. CDR3 length equals 14 residues. Trimming took off 0 bases at V and 4 bases at J, with 9 bases between the two ends.

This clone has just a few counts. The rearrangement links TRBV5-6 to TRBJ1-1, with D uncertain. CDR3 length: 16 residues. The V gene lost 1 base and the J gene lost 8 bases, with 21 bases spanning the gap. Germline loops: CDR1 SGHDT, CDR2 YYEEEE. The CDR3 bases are TGTGCCAGCAGCTTGTTTTATCAAGACAAAGGAACAGAAGCTTTCTTT. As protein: CASSLFYQDKGTEAFF. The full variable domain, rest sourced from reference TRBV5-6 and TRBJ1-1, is DAGVTQSPTHLIKTRGQQVTLRCSPKSGHDTVSWYQQALGQGPQFIFQYYEEEERQRGNFPDRFSGHQFPNYSSELNVNALLLGDSALYLCASSLFYQDKGTEAFFGQGTRLTVV.

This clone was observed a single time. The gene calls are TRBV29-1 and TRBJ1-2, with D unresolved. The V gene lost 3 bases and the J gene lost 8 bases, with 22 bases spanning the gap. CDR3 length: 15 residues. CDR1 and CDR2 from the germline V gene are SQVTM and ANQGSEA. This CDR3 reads CSVDGETGVFGGYTF. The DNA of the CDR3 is TGCAGCGTTGACGGGGAAACTGGCGTATTTGGCGGCTACACCTTC.

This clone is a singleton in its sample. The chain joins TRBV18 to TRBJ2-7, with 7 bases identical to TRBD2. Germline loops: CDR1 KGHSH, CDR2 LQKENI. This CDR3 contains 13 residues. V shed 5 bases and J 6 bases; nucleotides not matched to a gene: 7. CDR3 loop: CASSFGLVGEQYF. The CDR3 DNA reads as TGTGCCAGCTCATTCGGACTAGTGGGCGAGCAGTACTTC.

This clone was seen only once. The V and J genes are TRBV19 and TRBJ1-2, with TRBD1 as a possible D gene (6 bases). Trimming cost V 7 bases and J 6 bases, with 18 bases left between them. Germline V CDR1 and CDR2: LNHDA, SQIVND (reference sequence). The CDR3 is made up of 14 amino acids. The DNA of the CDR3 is TGTGCCAGTAACACAGGGAACGGTCGGAATGGCTACACCTTC. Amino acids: CASNTGNGRNGYTF.

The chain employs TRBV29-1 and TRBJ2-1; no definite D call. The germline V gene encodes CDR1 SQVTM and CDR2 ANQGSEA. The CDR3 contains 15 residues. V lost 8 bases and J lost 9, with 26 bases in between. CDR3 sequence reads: CSSTSPGIRYGEQFF. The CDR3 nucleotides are TGCAGCTCGACATCCCCCGGAATCCGCTACGGTGAGCAGTTCTTC.

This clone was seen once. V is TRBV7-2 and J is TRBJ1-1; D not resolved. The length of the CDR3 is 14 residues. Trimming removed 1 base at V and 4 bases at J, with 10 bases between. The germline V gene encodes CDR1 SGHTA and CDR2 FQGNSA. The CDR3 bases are TGTGCCAGCAGCTTAGTGTCGGCGGTCACTGAAGCTTTCTTT. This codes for CASSLVSAVTEAFF.